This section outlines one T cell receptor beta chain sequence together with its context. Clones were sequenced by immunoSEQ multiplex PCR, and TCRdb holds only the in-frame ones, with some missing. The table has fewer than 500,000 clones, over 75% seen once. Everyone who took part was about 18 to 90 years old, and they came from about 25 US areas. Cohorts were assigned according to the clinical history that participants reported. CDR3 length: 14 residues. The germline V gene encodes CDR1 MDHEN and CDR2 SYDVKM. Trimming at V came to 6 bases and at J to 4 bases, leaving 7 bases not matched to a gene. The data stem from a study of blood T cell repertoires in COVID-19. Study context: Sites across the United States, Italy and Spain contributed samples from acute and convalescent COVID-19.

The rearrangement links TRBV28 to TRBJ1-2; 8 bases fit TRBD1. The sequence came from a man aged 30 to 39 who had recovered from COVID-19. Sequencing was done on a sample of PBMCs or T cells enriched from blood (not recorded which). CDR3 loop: CASRGQGSTYGYTF. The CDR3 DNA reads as TGTGCCAGCAGAGGACAGGGCTCGACCTATGGCTACACCTTC.